This T cell receptor beta chain derives from a study of T-cell memory formation after mild COVID-19. The wider study: For the most part, TCR clusters were specific to one donor.

Whole-study findings and limits: A balance of CD4 and CD8 characterized clones contracting day 15 to 85, whereas later expanders leaned CD4+.

There are a few counts of this clonotype. The target antigen is unknown. Constant-segment primers were used for 5'RACE, and the resulting TCR alpha and TCR beta cDNA libraries carried sample barcodes and UMIs. TCRdb fed the 5' RACE reads into MiXCR, producing one record per CDR3 protein. The sample holds some 260,000 distinct CDR3 sequences; around 15% are singletons and the top ten take about 4%. The V gene lost 2 bases and the J gene lost 5 bases, with 10 bases spanning the gap. The V gene's germline CDR1 is MNHEY and CDR2 SVGEGT. The CDR3 is 14 amino acids. This TCR was recovered from a man aged 18 to 30 who had mild COVID-19 (a few samples of this study predate the infection). Cell type and time point are not known. Sequencing input: PBMCs or a T cell subset sorted from them (not recorded which). This chain uses TRBV6-2 or TRBV6-3 with TRBJ2-1; D might be TRBD2 (7 bases). DNA of the CDR3: TGTGCCAGCAGTTACGGGGGGGCCGACAATGAGCAGTTCTTC. Translating gives CASSYGGADNEQFF.